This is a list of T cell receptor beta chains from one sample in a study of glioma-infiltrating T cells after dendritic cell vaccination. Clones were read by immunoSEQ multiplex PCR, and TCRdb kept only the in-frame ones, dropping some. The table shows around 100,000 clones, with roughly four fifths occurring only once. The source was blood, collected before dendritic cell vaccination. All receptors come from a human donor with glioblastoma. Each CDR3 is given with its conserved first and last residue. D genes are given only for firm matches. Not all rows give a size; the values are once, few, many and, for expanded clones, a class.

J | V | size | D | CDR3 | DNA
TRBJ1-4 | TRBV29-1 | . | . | CSVALWGSGGEKLFF | TGCAGCGTTGCGTTGTGGGGGTCTGGAGGGGAAAAACTGTTTTTT
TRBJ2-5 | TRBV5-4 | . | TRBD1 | CASSWPGQGKETQYF | TGTGCCAGCAGCTGGCCGGGACAGGGGAAAGAGACCCAGTACTTC
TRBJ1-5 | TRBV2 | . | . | CASSREVGNQPQHF | TGTGCCAGCAGTAGGGAGGTAGGCAATCAGCCCCAGCATTTT
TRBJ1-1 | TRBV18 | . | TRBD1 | CASSSLQGKENTEAFF | TGTGCCAGCTCATCTCTACAGGGGAAGGAAAACACTGAAGCTTTCTTT
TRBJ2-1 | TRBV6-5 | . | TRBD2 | CASRGLDYNEQFF | TGTGCCAGCAGAGGACTAGACTACAATGAGCAGTTCTTC
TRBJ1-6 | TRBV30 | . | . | CAWSELSSYNSPLHF | TGTGCCTGGAGTGAACTGAGCTCCTATAATTCCCCCCTCCACTTT
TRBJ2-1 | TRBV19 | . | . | CASSPGINNEQFF | TGTGCCAGTAGTCCCGGGATTAACAATGAGCAGTTCTTC
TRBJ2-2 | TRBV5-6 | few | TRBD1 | CASSLADRVTGELFF | TGTGCCAGCAGCTTGGCCGACAGGGTAACCGGGGAGCTGTTTTTT
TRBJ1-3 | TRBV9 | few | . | CASSPRGGSSGNTIYF | TGTGCCAGCAGCCCAAGAGGCGGGAGCTCTGGAAACACCATATATTTT
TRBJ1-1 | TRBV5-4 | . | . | CASSLAGDLNTEAFF | TGTGCCAGCAGCTTGGCAGGGGATTTGAACACTGAAGCTTTCTTT
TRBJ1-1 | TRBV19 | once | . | CASSTPGVEAFF | TGTGCCAGTAGTACCCCAGGGGTGGAAGCTTTCTTT
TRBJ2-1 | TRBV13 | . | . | CASSHQVRGNEQFF | TGTGCCAGCAGCCATCAAGTTAGGGGAAATGAGCAGTTCTTC
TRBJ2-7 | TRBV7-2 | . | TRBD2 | CASSLRLAGPYEQYF | TGTGCCAGCAGCTTAAGACTAGCGGGGCCCTACGAGCAGTACTTC
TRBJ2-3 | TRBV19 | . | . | CASSMDSSHTDTQYF | TGTGCCAGTAGTATGGACAGTTCACACACAGATACGCAGTATTTT
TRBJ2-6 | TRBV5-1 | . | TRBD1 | CASSKGTVSGANVLTF | TGCGCCAGCAGCAAAGGGACAGTCAGTGGGGCCAACGTCCTGACTTTC
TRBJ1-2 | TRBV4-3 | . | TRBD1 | CASSHSPDRGYTF | TGCGCCAGCAGCCATTCCCCGGACAGGGGCTACACCTTC
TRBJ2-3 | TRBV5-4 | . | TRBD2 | CASSSAGTTDTQYF | TGTGCCAGCAGCTCAGCGGGGACCACAGATACGCAGTATTTT
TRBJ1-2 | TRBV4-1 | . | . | CASRHTGDYGYTF | TGCGCCAGCAGACATACAGGTGACTATGGCTACACCTTC
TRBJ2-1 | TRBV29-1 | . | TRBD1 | CSHLGQGEFF | TGCAGCCACCTGGGGCAGGGGGAGTTCTTC
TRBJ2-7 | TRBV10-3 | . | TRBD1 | CAISEADRGPHEQYF | TGTGCCATCAGTGAGGCCGACAGGGGGCCACACGAGCAGTACTTC
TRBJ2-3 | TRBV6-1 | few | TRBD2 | CASSDPSGLAGGPNTQYF | TGTGCCAGCAGTGACCCCTCCGGACTAGCGGGGGGGCCCAATACGCAGTATTTT
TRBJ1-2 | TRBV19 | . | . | CASTLTGLELGYTF | TGTGCCAGTACCCTAACAGGGTTAGAGCTTGGCTACACCTTC
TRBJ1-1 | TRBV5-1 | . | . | CASSLLMMGEEAFF | TGCGCCAGCAGCCTCCTTATGATGGGCGAGGAAGCTTTCTTT
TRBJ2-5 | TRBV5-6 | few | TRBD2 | CASSFSSGGETQYF | TGTGCCAGCAGCTTTAGTAGCGGGGGTGAGACCCAGTACTTC
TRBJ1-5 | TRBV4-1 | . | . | CASSRVQQGYQPQHF | TGCGCCAGCAGCCGGGTCCAACAGGGATATCAGCCCCAGCATTTT
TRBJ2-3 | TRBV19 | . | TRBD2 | CASSMASGGGTDTQYF | TGTGCCAGTAGTATGGCTAGCGGGGGGGGCACAGATACGCAGTATTTT
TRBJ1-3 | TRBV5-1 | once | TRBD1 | CASSEQGANFPGNTIYF | TGCGCCAGCAGCGAACAGGGGGCGAACTTCCCTGGAAACACCATATATTTT
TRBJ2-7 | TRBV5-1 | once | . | CASSFGTEQYF | TGCGCCAGCAGCTTCGGGACAGAGCAGTACTTC
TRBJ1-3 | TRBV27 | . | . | CASSLLGPGNTIYF | TGTGCCAGCAGTTTATTGGGGCCCGGAAACACCATATATTTT
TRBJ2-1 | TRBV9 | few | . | CASSVESGSSSYNEQFF | TGTGCCAGCAGCGTAGAATCAGGGTCGAGCTCCTACAATGAGCAGTTCTTC
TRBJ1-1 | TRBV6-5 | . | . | CASSVPPGHPTEAFF | TGTGCCAGCAGTGTCCCACCGGGACACCCCACTGAAGCTTTCTTT
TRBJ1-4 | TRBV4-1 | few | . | CASSQFWGGREKLFF | TGCGCCAGCAGCCAATTTTGGGGGGGCAGGGAAAAACTGTTTTTT
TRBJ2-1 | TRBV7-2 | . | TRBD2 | CASSLDIAGGQSYNEQFF | TGTGCCAGCAGCTTAGATATAGCGGGGGGGCAGTCGTACAATGAGCAGTTCTTC
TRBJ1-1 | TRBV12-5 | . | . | CASGSNPGGAREAFF | TGTGCTAGTGGTTCGAACCCCGGGGGGGCGCGAGAGGCTTTCTTT
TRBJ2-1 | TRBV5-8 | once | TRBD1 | CASSLGPGQGSNEQFF | TGTGCCAGCAGCTTGGGTCCGGGACAGGGAAGCAATGAGCAGTTCTTC
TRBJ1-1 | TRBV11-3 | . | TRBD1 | CASSWVGQGPLEAFF | TGTGCCAGCAGCTGGGTGGGACAGGGACCTCTTGAAGCTTTCTTT
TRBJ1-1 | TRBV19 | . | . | CASSINSETEAFF | TGTGCCAGTAGTATTAACTCGGAGACTGAAGCTTTCTTT
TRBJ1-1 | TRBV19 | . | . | CASRAGDYTEAFF | TGTGCCAGTAGGGCGGGGGATTACACTGAAGCTTTCTTT
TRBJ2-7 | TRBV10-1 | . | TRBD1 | CASSETDRADEQYF | TGCGCCAGCAGTGAGACGGACAGGGCCGACGAGCAGTACTTC
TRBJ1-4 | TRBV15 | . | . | CATSRDGGAENEKLFF | TGTGCCACCAGCAGAGATGGGGGGGCAGAAAATGAAAAACTGTTTTTT
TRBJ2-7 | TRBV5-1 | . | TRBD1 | CASKQGATYEQYF | TGCGCCAGCAAACAGGGGGCTACCTACGAGCAGTACTTC
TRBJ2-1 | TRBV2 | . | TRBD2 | CASSVGGEYNEQFF | TGTGCCAGCAGCGTCGGGGGGGAATACAATGAGCAGTTCTTC
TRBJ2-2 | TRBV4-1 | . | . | CASSRTDSKSNTGELFF | TGCGCCAGCAGCCGAACGGACAGCAAGTCGAACACCGGGGAGCTGTTTTTT
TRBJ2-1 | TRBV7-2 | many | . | CASSLGETYNEQFF | TGTGCCAGCAGCTTAGGGGAGACCTACAATGAGCAGTTCTTC
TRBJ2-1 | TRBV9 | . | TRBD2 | CASSITRAGGNNEQFF | TGTGCCAGCAGCATTACCCGAGCGGGGGGAAACAATGAGCAGTTCTTC
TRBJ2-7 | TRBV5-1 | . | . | CASSLRTLVYEQYF | TGCGCCAGCAGCTTGCGAACATTGGTTTACGAGCAGTACTTC
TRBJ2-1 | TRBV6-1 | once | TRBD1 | CASSDLGTGSYNEQFF | TGTGCCAGCAGTGACCTCGGGACAGGTTCCTACAATGAGCAGTTCTTC
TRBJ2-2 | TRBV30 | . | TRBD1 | CAWEPGQGLPGELFF | TGTGCCTGGGAACCGGGACAGGGTTTGCCCGGGGAGCTGTTTTTT